This T cell receptor (beta chain) was observed in a study of blood T cell repertoires in COVID-19. Turning to the study itself: Samples came from the United States, Italy and Spain, spanning acute and convalescent COVID-19. PBMCs, B-cell-depleted T cells, or T cells were the source of the cDNA or gDNA that made up the material.

V lost 0 bases to trimming and J lost 11 bases, with 19 bases between them. From germline, CDR1 is MNHEY and CDR2 SVGAGI. The CDR3 is 15 residues long. As originally analysed: Amplification of reference gene primers provided the estimated nucleated cell counts. Only in-frame clones appear in the TCRdb table, and some are missing; sequencing was by immunoSEQ multiplex PCR. The V and J calls and clone size were taken over from that table, and D and trimming were inferred from the DNA. The sample shows over 150,000 clones, roughly 90% of them seen only once. The source material was peripheral blood. This receptor was taken from a man between 45 and 60 years old with acute or convalescent COVID-19. The V call is TRBV6-5, the J call TRBJ1-1; the D is unclear. The CDR3 nucleotides read TGTGCCAGCAGTTACTCATGGGCACTCAGTATGTTTGCTTTCTTT. Translating gives CASSYSWALSMFAFF.